Given below is one T cell receptor beta chain in context. This sample stems from a study of blood T cell repertoires in COVID-19. V lost 4 bases to trimming and J lost 2 bases; unmatched junction nucleotides: 7. The germline CDR1 and CDR2 sequences are SNHLY and FYNNEI. This CDR3 is built from 16 residues. Libraries were prepared by immunoSEQ multiplex PCR; TCRdb keeps only in-frame clonotypes and omits some of them. Seen here are about 160,000 clones, around nine tenths observed once, and the top ten hold around 0.63%. The genes are TRBV2 and TRBJ2-2, with 7 positions matching TRBD1. Material: peripheral blood. This clonotype originated in a man aged 55 to 70 with COVID-19, enrolled during active disease. The CDR3 spells CASSVSGTVNTGELFF. The CDR3 DNA is TGTGCCAGCAGTGTATCCGGGACAGTAAACACCGGGGAGCTGTTTTTT.